Shown below are 9 T cell receptor beta chains from a single sample sequenced in a study of cytomegalovirus exposure and HLA in healthy donors. The PCR employed 60 Vbeta primers together with 13 Jbeta primers. Clones were sequenced by immunoSEQ multiplex PCR, and TCRdb holds only the in-frame ones, with some missing. The sample has around 200,000 clones, 60% to 85% seen once. The sample taken for sequencing was PBMCs. The receptors were sampled from a man between 35 and 55 years old in good health and CMV-seronegative.

The chain couples TRBV20-1 to TRBJ2-3; 8 positions match TRBD2. Germline loops: CDR1 DFQATT, CDR2 SNEGSKA (reference sequence). CDR3 length equals 11 residues. V dropped 8 bases and J dropped 4; count of bases not matched to a gene: 2. As DNA, the CDR3 is TGCAGTTCCGGGAGGGCAGATACGCAGTATTTT. Protein product: CSSGRADTQYF.

The chain recombines TRBV7-2 with TRBJ2-2; 10 bases fit TRBD2. Trimming at V came to 0 bases and at J to 6 bases, leaving 7 bases not matched to a gene. The CDR3 is 17 amino acids. Per the germline V gene, CDR1 is SGHTA and CDR2 is FQGNSA. In DNA, the CDR3 is TGTGCCAGCAGCTTAGCGTTAAGCGGGGGGGCCCCCGGGGAGCTGTTTTTT. It yields the protein CASSLALSGGAPGELFF.

The rearrangement uses TRBV5-6 and TRBJ1-2; 7 bases fit TRBD1. V trimming: 3 bases; J trimming: 1 base; junction bases outside the gene matches: 3. This CDR3 has 14 amino acids. Looked up from germline, CDR1 is SGHDT and CDR2 is YYEEEE. The CDR3 nucleotides read TGTGCCAGCAGCTCAGGGGGAGGTAACTATGGCTACACCTTC. Translated: CASSSGGGNYGYTF.

The rearrangement joins TRBV29-1 to TRBJ2-3; a possible D gene is TRBD1 (5 bases). Germline CDR1 SQVTM, CDR2 ANQGSEA. The CDR3 totals 13 residues. V was clipped by 3 bases and J by 2 bases, with 9 bases between them. The CDR3 region is CSVEQGFTDTQYF. The CDR3 DNA is TGCAGCGTTGAGCAGGGATTCACAGATACGCAGTATTTT.

The chain has TRBV14 and TRBJ2-1; D is ambiguous. The CDR3 contains 12 residues. V lost 4 bases and J lost 4, with 5 bases in between. Per germline, CDR1 SGHDN and CDR2 FVKESK. The CDR3 DNA reads as TGTGCCAGCAGCCCTATTTACAATGAGCAGTTCTTC. It codes for CASSPIYNEQFF.

The V gene is TRBV7-2, the J gene TRBJ2-1, with D perhaps TRBD2 (5 bases). Deletions cut 2 bases from V and 6 bases from J, with 14 bases between. Germline values: CDR1 SGHTA, CDR2 FQGNSA. The CDR3 length is 15 residues. CDR3 nucleotides: TGTGCCAGCAGCTTAAAGGACTCCCTAAGCAATGAGCAGTTCTTC. As protein: CASSLKDSLSNEQFF.

The chain has TRBV6-5 and TRBJ2-1; D unclear. This CDR3 contains 15 residues. The V end lost 7 bases, the J end lost 7 bases, and 20 bases lay between the germline ends. Germline loops: CDR1 MNHEY, CDR2 SVGAGI. The CDR3 is CASTSYGGTRNEQFF. CDR3 DNA sequence: TGTGCCAGCACCTCTTATGGCGGAACGAGGAATGAGCAGTTCTTC.

The chain couples TRBV28 to TRBJ2-1; TRBD2 might be the D (6 bases). Germline loops: CDR1 MDHEN, CDR2 SYDVKM. V gave up 1 base and J gave up 9 bases, with 16 bases separating them. There are 15 residues in the CDR3. The CDR3 DNA sequence: TGTGCCAGCAGTTTATCTAGCCGACTCGGGGGTGAGCAGTTCTTC. It is translated as CASSLSSRLGGEQFF.

This chain connects TRBV19 to TRBJ1-5; possible D gene TRBD1, 5 bases. Germline lookup yields CDR1 LNHDA and CDR2 SQIVND (reference sequence). The CDR3 sequence is 15 residues long. V lost 7 bases and J lost 4, with 17 bases in between. DNA of the CDR3: TGTGCCAGTACGAACTTGGGGCCGCAAAATCAGCCCCAGCATTTT. Its protein is CASTNLGPQNQPQHF.